Here is one T cell receptor (beta chain) with its context. The repertoire was sequenced with immunoSEQ multiplex PCR; TCRdb's copy has only in-frame clones and lacks some. Among around 75,000 clones listed, about 89% were seen once. Germline assignment: CDR1 LNHDA and CDR2 SQIVND (reference sequence). The V end lost 7 bases, the J end lost 4 bases, and 14 bases lay between the germline ends. The CDR3 runs to 14 residues. These data come from a study of T cell changes during pregnancy in multiple sclerosis. The input for sequencing was peripheral blood, taken in the first trimester of pregnancy. The sequence came from a female donor in good health, enrolled as a control in a pregnancy study. The chain is built from TRBV19 and TRBJ1-5; tentatively, D is TRBD1 (5 bases). The CDR3 here is CASNVPGSNQPQHF. The CDR3 region has the DNA TGTGCCAGTAATGTACCAGGGTCTAATCAGCCCCAGCATTTT.